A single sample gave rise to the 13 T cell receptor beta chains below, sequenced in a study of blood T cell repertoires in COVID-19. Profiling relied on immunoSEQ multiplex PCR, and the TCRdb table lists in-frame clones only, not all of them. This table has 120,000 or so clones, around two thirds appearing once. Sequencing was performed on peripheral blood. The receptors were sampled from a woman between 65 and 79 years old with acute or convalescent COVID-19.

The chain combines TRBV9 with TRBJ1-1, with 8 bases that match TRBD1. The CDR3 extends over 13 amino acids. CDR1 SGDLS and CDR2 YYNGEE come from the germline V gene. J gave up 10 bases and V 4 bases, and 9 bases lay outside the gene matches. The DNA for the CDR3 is TGTGCCAGCAGCACGGACAGGGCGGATCGAGCTTTCTTT. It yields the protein CASSTDRADRAFF.

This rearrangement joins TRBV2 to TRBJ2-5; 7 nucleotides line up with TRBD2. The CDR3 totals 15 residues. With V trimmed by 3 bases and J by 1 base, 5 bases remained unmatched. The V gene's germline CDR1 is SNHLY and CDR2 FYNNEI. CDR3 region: CASSERGEGQETQYF. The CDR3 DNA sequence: TGTGCCAGCAGTGAGCGTGGGGAGGGCCAAGAGACCCAGTACTTC.

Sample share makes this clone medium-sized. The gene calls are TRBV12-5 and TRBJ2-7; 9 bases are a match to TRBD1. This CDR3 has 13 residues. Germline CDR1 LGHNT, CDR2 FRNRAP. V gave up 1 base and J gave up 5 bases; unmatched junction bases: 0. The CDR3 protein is CASGLGTGDEQYF. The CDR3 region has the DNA TGTGCTAGTGGTTTGGGGACAGGGGACGAGCAGTACTTC.

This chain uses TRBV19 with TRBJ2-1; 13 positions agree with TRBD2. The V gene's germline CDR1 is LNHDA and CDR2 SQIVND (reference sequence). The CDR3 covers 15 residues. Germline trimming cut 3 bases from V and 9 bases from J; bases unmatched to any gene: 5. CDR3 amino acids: CASSIITSGGVEQFF. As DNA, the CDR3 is TGTGCCAGTAGTATCATCACTAGCGGGGGGGTTGAGCAGTTCTTC. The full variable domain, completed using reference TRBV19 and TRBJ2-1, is DGGITQSPKYLFRKEGQNVTLSCEQNLNHDAMYWYRQDPGQGLRLIYYSQIVNDFQKGDIAEGYSVSREKKESFPLTVTSAQKNPTAFYLCASSIITSGGVEQFFGPGTRLTVL.

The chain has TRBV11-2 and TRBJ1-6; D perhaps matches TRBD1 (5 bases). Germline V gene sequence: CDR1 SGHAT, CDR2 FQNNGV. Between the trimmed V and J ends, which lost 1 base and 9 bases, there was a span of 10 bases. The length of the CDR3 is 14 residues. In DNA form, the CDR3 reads TGTGCCAGCAGCTTAGTACAGGCTAGTTCACCCCTCCACTTT. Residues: CASSLVQASSPLHF.

The DNA for the CDR3 is TGTGCCTGGAGTTGGACAGGGGACACCCAGGGGACCTATGGCTACACCTTC. Its translation is CAWSWTGDTQGTYGYTF. J is TRBJ1-2 and V is TRBV30; 9 bases agree with TRBD1. The CDR3 consists of 17 residues. The germline CDR1 and CDR2 sequences are GTSNPN and SVGIG (reference sequence). With 2 bases clipped from V and 4 bases from J, the junction kept 14 bases outside the gene matches.

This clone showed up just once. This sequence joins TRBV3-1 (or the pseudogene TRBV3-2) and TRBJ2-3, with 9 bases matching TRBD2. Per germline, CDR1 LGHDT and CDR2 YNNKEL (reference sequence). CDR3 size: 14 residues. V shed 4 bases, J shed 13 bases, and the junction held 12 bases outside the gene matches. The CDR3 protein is CASSLGTSPGEEYF. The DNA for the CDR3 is TGTGCCAGCAGCCTTGGGACTAGCCCAGGGGAGGAGTATTTT.

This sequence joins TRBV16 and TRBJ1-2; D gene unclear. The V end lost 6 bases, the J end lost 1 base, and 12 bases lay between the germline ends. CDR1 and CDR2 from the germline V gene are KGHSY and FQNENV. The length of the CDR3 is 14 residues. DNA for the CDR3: TGTGCCAGCAGACGAGGGCAAATTAACTATGGCTACACCTTC. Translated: CASRRGQINYGYTF.

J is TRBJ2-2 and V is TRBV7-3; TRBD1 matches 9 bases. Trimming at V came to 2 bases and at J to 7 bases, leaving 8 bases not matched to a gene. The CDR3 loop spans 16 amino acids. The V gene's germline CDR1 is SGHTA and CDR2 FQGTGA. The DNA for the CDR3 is TGTGCCAGCAGCTTACGGGACAGGGTCGAAGGCGGGGAGCTGTTTTTT. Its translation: CASSLRDRVEGGELFF. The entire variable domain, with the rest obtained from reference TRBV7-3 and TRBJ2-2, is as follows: GAGVSQTPSNKVTEKGKYVELRCDPISGHTALYWYRQSLGQGPEFLIYFQGTGAADDSGLPNDRFFAVRPEGSVSTLKIQRTERGDSAVYLCASSLRDRVEGGELFFGEGSRLTVL.

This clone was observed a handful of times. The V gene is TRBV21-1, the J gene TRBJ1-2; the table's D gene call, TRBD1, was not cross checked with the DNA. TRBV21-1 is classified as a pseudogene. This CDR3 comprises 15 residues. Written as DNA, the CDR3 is TGTGCCAGCAGCAACCCCTGCAGGGGGCGATATGGCTACACCTTC. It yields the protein CASSNPCRGRYGYTF.

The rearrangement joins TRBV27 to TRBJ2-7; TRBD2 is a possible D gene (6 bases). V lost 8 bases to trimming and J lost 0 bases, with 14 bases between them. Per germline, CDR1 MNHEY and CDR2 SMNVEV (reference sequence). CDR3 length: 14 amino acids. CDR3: CASGDGTGSYEQYF. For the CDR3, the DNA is TGTGCCAGCGGGGACGGGACTGGCTCCTACGAGCAGTACTTC.

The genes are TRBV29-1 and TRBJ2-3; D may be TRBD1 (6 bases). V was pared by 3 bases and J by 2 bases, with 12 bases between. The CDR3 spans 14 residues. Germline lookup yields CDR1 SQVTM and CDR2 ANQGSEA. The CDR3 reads CSVEGQGNTDTQYF. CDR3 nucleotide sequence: TGCAGCGTTGAGGGCCAGGGGAACACAGATACGCAGTATTTT.

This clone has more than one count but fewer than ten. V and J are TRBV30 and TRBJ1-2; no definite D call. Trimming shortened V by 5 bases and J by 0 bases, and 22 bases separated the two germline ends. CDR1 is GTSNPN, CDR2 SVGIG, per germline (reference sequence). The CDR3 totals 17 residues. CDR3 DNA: TGTGCCTGGGGAGCCCAAGGAGAACACCAGTCTAACTATGGCTACACCTTC. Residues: CAWGAQGEHQSNYGYTF.